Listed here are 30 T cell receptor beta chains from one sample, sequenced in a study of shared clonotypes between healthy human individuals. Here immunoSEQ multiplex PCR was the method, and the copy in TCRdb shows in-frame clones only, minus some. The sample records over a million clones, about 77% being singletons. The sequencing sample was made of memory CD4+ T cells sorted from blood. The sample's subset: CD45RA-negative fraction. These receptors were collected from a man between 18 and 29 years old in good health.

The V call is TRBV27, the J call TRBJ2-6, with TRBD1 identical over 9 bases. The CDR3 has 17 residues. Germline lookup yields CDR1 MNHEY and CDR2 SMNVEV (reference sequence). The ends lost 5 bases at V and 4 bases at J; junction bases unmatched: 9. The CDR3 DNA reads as TGTGCCAGCAGTCGTCGACAGGGGGTAGTCGGGGCCAACGTCCTGACTTTC. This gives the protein CASSRRQGVVGANVLTF.

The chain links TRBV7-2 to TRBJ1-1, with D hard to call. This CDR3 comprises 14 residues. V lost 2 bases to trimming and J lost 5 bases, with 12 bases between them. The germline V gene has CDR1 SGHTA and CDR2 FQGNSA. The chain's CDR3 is CASSLLGPDTEAFF. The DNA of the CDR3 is TGTGCCAGCAGCTTATTGGGCCCCGATACTGAAGCTTTCTTT.

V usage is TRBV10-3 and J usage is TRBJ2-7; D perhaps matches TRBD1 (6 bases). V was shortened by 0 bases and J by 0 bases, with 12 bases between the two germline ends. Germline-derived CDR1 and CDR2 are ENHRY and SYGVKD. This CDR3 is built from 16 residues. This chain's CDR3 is CAISESRTDNSYEQYF. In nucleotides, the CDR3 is TGTGCCATCAGTGAGTCGAGGACAGATAACTCCTACGAGCAGTACTTC.

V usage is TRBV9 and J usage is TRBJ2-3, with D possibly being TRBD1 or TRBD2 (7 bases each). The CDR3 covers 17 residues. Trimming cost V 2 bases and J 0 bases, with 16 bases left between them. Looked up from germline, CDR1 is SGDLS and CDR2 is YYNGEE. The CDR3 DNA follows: TGTGCCAGCAGCGTTTGGAGCGGGACAGCTAGCACAGATACGCAGTATTTT. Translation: CASSVWSGTASTDTQYF.

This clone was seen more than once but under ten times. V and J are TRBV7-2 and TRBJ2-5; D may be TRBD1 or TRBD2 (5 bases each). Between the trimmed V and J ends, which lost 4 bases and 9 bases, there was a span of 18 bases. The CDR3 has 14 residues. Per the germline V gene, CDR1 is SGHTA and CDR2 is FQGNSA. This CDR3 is CASSSGTLMVPQYF. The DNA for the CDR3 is TGTGCCAGCAGCTCCGGGACGTTAATGGTGCCCCAGTACTTC.

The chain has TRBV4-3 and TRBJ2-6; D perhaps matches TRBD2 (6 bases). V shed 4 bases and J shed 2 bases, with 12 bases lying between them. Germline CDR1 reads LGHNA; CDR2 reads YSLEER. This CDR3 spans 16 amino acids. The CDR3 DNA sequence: TGCGCCAGCAGCCCCGCGGCGGGGACTGGGGCCAACGTCCTGACTTTC. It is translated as CASSPAAGTGANVLTF.

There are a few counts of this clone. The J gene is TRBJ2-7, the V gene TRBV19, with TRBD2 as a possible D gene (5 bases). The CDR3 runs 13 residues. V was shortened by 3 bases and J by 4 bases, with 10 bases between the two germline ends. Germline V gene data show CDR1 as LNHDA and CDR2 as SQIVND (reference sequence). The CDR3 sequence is CASSIGERYEQYF. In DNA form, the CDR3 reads TGTGCCAGTAGTATTGGGGAGCGGTACGAGCAGTACTTC.

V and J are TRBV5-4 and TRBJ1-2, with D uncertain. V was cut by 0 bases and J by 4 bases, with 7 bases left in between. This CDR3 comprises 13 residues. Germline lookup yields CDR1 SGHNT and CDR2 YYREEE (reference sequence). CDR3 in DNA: TGTGCCAGCAGCTTGGACGGGGTCTATGGCTACACCTTC. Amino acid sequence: CASSLDGVYGYTF.

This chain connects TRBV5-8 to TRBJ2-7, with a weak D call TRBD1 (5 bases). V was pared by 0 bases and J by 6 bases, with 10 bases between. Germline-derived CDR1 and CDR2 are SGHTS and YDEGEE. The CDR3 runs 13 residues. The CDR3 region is CASSLGRVPEQYF. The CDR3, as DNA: TGTGCCAGCAGCTTGGGCAGGGTCCCCGAGCAGTACTTC.

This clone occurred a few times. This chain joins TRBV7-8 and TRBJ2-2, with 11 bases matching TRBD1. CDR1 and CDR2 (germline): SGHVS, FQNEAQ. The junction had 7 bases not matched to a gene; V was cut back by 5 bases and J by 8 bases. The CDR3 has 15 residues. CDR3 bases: TGTGCCAGCAGCGCCGGGACAGGGGGGACGGGGGAGCTGTTTTTT. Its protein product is CASSAGTGGTGELFF.

The CDR3, as DNA: TGTGCCAGTAGTCAATGGGCGGGGACTGAAGCTTTCTTT. Translating gives CASSQWAGTEAFF. The chain is built from TRBV19 and TRBJ1-1; D is ambiguous. This CDR3 region has 13 residues. V was shortened by 5 bases and J by 5 bases, with 12 bases between the two germline ends. Germline CDR1 reads LNHDA; CDR2 reads SQIVND (reference sequence).

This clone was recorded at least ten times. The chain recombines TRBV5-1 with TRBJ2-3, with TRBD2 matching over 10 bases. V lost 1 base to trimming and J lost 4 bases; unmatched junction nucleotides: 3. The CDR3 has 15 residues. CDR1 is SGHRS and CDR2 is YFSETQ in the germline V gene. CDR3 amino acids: CASSLWTSGADTQYF. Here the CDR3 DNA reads TGCGCCAGCAGCTTGTGGACTAGCGGCGCAGATACGCAGTATTTT.

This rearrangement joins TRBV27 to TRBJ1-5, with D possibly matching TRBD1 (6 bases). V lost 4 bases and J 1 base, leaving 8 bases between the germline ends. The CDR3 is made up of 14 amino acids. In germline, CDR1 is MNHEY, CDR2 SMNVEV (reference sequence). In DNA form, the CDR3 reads TGTGCCAGCAGTTCTACAGGGAGCAATCAGCCCCAGCATTTT. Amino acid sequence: CASSSTGSNQPQHF.

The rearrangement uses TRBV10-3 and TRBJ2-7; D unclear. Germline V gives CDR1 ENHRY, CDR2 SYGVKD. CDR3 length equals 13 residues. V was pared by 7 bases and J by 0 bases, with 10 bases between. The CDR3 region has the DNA TGTGCCATCAAGGGCCACCACTCCTACGAGCAGTACTTC. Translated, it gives CAIKGHHSYEQYF.

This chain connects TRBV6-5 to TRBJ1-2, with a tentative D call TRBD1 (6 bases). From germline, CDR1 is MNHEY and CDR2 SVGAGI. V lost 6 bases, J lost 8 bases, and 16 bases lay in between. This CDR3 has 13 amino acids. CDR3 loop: CASRNRAFEGYTF. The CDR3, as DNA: TGTGCCAGCAGAAACAGGGCCTTTGAGGGCTACACCTTC.

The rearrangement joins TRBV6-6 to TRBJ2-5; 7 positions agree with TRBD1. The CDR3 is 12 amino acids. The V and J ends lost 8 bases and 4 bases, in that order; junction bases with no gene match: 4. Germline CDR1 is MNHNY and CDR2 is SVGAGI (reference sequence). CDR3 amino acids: CASRDRIETQYF. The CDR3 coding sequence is TGTGCCAGCCGGGACAGAATAGAGACCCAGTACTTC.

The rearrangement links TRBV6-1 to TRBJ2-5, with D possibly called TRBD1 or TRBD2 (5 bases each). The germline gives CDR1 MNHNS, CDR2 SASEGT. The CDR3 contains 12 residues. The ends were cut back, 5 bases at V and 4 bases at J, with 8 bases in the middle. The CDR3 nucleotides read TGTGCCAGCAGTCCCGGGGCAGAGACCCAGTACTTC. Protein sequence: CASSPGAETQYF.

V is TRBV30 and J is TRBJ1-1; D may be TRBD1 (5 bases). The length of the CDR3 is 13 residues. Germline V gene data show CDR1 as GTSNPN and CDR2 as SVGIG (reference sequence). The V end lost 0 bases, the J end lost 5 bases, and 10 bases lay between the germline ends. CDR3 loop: CAWSVQWGTEAFF. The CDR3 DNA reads TGTGCCTGGAGTGTACAATGGGGGACTGAAGCTTTCTTT.

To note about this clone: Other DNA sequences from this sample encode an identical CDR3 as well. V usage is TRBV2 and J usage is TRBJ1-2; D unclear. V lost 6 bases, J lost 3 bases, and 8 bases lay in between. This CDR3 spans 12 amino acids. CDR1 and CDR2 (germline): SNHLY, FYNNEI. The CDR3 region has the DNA TGTGCCAGCAGCGAAAGTCACTATGGCTACACCTTC. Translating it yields CASSESHYGYTF.

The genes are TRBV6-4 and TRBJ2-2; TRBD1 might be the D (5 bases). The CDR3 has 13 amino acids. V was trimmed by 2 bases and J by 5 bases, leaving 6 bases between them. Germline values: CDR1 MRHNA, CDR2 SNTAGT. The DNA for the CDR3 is TGTGCCAGCAGTGACAGGACAACCGGGGAGCTGTTTTTT. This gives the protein CASSDRTTGELFF.

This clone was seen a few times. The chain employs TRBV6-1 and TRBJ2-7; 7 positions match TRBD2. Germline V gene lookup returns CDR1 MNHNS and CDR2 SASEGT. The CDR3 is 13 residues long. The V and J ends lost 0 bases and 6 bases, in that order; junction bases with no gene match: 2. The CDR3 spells CASSEARGVEQYF. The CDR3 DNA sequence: TGTGCCAGCAGTGAAGCTCGGGGGGTCGAGCAGTACTTC.

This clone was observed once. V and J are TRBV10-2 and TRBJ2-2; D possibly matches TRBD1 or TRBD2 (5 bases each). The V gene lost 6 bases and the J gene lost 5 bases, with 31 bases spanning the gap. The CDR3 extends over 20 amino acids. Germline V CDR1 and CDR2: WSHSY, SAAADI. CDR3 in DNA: TGCGCCAGCAGGCCCATAACCGGGACCTCAGACCCCTCCGGGACCGGGGAGCTGTTTTTT. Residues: CASRPITGTSDPSGTGELFF.

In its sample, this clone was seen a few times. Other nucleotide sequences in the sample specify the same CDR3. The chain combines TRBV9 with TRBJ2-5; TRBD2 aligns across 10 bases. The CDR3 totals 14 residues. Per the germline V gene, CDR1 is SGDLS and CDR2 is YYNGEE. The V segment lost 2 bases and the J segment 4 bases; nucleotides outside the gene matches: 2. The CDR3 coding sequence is TGTGCCAGCAGCGTTCTAGCGGGAGTAGAGACCCAGTACTTC. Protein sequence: CASSVLAGVETQYF.

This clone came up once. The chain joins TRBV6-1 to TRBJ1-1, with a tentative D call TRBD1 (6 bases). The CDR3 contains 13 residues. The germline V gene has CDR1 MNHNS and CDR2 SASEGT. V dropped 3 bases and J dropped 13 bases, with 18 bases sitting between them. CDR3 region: CASSERGGLVSFF. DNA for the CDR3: TGTGCCAGCAGTGAGAGGGGGGGCTTGGTAAGTTTCTTT.

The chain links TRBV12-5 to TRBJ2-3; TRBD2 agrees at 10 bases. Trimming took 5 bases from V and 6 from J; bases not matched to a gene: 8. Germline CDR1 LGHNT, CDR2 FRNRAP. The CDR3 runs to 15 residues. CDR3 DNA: TGTGCTAGTGGTCGGCTAGCGGGAGCTGGCGATACGCAGTATTTT. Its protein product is CASGRLAGAGDTQYF.

CDR3 nucleotide sequence: TGTGCCAGCGTTATGCACTTATCCACCGGGGAGCTGTTTTTT. This translates into CASVMHLSTGELFF. This rearrangement joins TRBV2 to TRBJ2-2; D not certain. This CDR3 region has 14 residues. Germline V gives CDR1 SNHLY, CDR2 FYNNEI. Deletions cut 8 bases from V and 4 bases from J, with 14 bases between.

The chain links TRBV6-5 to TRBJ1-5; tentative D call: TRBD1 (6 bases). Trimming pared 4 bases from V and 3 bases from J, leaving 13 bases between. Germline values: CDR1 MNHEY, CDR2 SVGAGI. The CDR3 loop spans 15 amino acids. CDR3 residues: CASSFSGADNQPQHF. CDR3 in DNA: TGTGCCAGCAGTTTCTCGGGGGCAGACAATCAGCCCCAGCATTTT.

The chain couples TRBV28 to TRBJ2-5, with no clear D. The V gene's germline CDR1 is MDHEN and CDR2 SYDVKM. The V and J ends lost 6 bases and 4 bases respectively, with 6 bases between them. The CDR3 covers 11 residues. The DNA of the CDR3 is TGTGCCAGCAGACGGACAGAGACCCAGTACTTC. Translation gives CASRRTETQYF.

CDR3 loop: CASSQMTATYEQYF. The DNA for the CDR3 is TGTGCCAGCAGCCAGATGACAGCGACCTACGAGCAGTACTTC. This chain uses TRBV11-2 with TRBJ2-7, with a weak D call TRBD1 (5 bases). The CDR3 runs 14 residues. Germline-derived CDR1 and CDR2 are SGHAT and FQNNGV. Trimming cost V 5 bases and J 2 bases, with 13 bases left between them.

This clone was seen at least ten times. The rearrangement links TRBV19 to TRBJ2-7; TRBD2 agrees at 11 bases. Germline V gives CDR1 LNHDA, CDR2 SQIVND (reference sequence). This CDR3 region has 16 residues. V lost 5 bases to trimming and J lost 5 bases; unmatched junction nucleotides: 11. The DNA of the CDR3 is TGTGCCAGTAGTTCTCATTTAGCGGGAGGGAGCGACGAGCAGTACTTC. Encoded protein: CASSSHLAGGSDEQYF.